This T cell receptor (beta chain) is drawn from a study of blood T cell repertoires in COVID-19 (dated by TCRdb to about 2020). Regarding the complete study: Collaborator samples came from the United States, Italy and Spain and covered acute and convalescent phases of COVID-19. The material from the prospective study consisted of cDNA or gDNA derived from T cells, B-cell-depleted T cells, or PBMCs. Subjects who had been exposed to COVID-19, were actively infected with it, or had recovered from it provided the deeply sampled blood TCRbeta repertoires that made up the dataset. A freely available public database, intended as a resource for researchers studying the immune response to SARS-CoV-2, is where the repertoires were released. Samples were obtained from the ongoing ImmuneRACE study (first 160 participants) and from roughly 1,300 subjects provided by 6 global collaborators. The sample metadata nearly always contained a de-identified subject ID, COVID-19 status, age in years and sex. Where available, HLA class I and class II types were obtained from metadata supplied by the sample provider rather than from assay-based typing.

Trimming takes 5 bases off V and 15 bases off J; junction bases not matched to a gene: 7. From the germline V gene, CDR1 is MNHEY and CDR2 is SVGEGT. From cysteine to phenylalanine, the CDR3 is 11 amino acids long. The read is trimmed to its CDR3 DNA, 33 bases read in frame from base 1. A note on this clone: Its recognized antigen is unknown. No much larger clone is present one base from it, and per-base qualities are unavailable.

The immunoSEQ Assay, a bias-controlled multiplex PCR, was used to amplify TCRbeta CDR3 regions from genomic DNA. The study's processing was this. Within the assay, amplification of reference gene primers was used to estimate how many nucleated cells each sample contained. Sequence reads were collapsed and filtered to measure the absolute abundance of every unique TCRbeta CDR3 rearrangement. For each sample, productive Simpson clonality was calculated as the square root of Simpson's diversity index over productive rearrangements. The table was pulled from immuneACCESS by TCRdb, which kept in-frame rearrangements only. Such tables lose some clones; where checked, under half of the loss comes from unresolved V genes, and the rest has no known cause. V and J calls and clone size are as listed in that table; D and trimming were resolved from the DNA. Across this sample there are hundreds of thousands of clones, with around 89% seen only once. About 4.3% of the sample is held by the ten biggest clonotypes.

The paper's findings and limits, for the study overall: The amount of clinical and demographic metadata varied by source and participant and was provided uncurated.

The collaborating institutions used their own protocols to collect whole blood in K2EDTA tubes. Collaborator samples were shipped for TCRbeta analysis as frozen whole blood, isolated PBMCs, or DNA extracted from either sample type. In this chain, TRBV6-2 or TRBV6-3 is recombined with TRBJ2-1, with 7 central nucleotides matching TRBD2. Sequenced: peripheral blood. The source is a woman aged 25-40 years with acute or convalescent COVID-19. The sequence in DNA is TGTGCCAGCAGTCTCGGACTAGAGTCGTTCTTC. Translated, this gives CASSLGLESFF.